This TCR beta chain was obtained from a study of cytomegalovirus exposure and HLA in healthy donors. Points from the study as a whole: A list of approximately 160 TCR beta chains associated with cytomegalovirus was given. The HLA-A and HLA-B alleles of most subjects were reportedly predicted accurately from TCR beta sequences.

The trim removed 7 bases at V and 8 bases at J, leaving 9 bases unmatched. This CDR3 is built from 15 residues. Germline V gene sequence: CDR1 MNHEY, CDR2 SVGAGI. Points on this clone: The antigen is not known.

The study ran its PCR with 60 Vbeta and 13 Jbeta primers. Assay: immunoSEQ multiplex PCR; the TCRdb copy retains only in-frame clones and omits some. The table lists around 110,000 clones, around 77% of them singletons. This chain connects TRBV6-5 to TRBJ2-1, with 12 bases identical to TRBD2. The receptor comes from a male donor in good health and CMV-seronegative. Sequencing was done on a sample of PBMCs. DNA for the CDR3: TGTGCCAGCACCCCCACTAGCGGGAGGTTTCATGAGCAGTTCTTC. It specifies CASTPTSGRFHEQFF.